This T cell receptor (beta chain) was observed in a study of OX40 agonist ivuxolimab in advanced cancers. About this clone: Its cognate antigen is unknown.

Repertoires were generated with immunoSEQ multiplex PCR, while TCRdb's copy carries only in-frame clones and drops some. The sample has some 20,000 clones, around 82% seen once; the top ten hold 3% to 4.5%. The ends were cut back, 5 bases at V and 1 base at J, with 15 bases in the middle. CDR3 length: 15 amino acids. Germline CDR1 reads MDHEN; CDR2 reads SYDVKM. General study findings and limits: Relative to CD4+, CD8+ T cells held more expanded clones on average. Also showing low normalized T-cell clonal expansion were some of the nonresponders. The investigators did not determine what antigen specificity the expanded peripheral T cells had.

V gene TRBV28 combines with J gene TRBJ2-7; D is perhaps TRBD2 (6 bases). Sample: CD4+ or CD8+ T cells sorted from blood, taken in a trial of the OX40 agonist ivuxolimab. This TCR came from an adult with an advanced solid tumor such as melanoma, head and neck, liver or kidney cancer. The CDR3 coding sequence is TGTGCCAGCAGTAGGGATCTAGCGAGGTCCTACGAGCAGTACTTC. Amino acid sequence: CASSRDLARSYEQYF.